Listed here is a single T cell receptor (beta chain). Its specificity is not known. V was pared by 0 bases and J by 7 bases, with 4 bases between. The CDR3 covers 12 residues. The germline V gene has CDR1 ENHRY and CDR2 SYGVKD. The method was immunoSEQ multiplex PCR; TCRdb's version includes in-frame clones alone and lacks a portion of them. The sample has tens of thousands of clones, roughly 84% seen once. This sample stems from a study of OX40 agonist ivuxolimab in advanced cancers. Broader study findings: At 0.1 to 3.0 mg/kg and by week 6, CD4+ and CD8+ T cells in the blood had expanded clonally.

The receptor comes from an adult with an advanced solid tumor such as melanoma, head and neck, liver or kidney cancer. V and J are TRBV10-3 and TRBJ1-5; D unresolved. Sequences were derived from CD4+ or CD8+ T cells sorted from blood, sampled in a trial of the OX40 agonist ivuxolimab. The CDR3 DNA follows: TGTGCCATCAGTGAGTCCGGCCAGCCCCAGCATTTT. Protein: CAISESGQPQHF.